This T cell receptor beta chain comes out of a study of cytotoxic CD8 clonotypes in ibrutinib-treated CLL. Study-wide results and limits: Sustained-remission and progressing patients diverged in sampling times.

On this clone itself: The antigen is unknown.

Measured with immunoSEQ multiplex PCR; TCRdb has only the in-frame clones, and not every one. The profile shows around 7,900 clones, roughly 70% of them singletons. From germline, CDR1 is SGHTA and CDR2 FQGNSA. The V and J ends lost 6 bases and 6 bases, in that order; junction bases with no gene match: 9. The CDR3 is 15 amino acids. This specimen consisted of PBMCs, obtained before ibrutinib treatment. The V call is TRBV7-2, the J call TRBJ2-1; TRBD2 matches at 9 bases. This TCR came from a human donor with chronic lymphocytic leukemia. CDR3 sequence reads: CASRPTSGAGNEQFF. As DNA, the CDR3 is TGTGCCAGCAGACCGACTAGCGGAGCTGGCAATGAGCAGTTCTTC.